This TCR beta chain was documented in a study of glioma-infiltrating T cells after dendritic cell vaccination. Up to about 2 ug genomic DNA was used for TCRB CDR3 amplification. Clones were sequenced by immunoSEQ multiplex PCR, and TCRdb holds only the in-frame ones, with some missing. The sample has about 21,000 clones, 60% to 85% seen once. Comments on this clone: The antigen is undetermined.

There are 17 residues in the CDR3. Germline-derived CDR1 and CDR2 are MNHEY and SMNVEV (reference sequence). Losses at the gene ends were 4 bases for V and 7 bases for J; bases not matched to a gene: 16. Blood PBMC samples: pre-vaccination, two weeks post third vaccination, and at tumor progression. Study-wide results and limits: Survival was not directly related to TCR clonality in these patients.

This specimen was blood, taken before dendritic cell vaccination. The rearrangement links TRBV27 to TRBJ2-7; TRBD2 agrees at 10 bases. This receptor was taken from a human donor with glioblastoma. CDR3 amino acids: CASSSPGLAGDSREQYF. In nucleotides, the CDR3 is TGTGCCAGCAGTTCTCCGGGGCTAGCGGGAGACTCTAGGGAGCAGTACTTC.